This T cell receptor (beta chain) was found in a study of identical twins. General study points: Less excess twin sharing appeared in beta out-of-frame sequences.

This clonotype was counted only a few times. The antigen is not known. One entry per CDR3 protein, called by TCRdb with MiXCR from the 5' RACE reads. The sample contains hundreds of thousands of distinct CDR3 sequences, about 12% of which appear only once. These sequences were also reported in another study, on yellow fever vaccine responses in identical twins.

The clonotype originates from a young woman in good health. Material: PBMCs.

The CDR3 loop reads CASSSRTVFF. In nucleotides, the CDR3 is TGTGCCAGCAGTTCACGGACAGTTTTCTTT. This chain joins TRBV27 and TRBJ1-1; possible D gene TRBD1, 6 bases. This CDR3 has 10 amino acids. Looked up from germline, CDR1 is MNHEY and CDR2 is SMNVEV (reference sequence). Trimming cost V 4 bases and J 13 bases, with 10 bases left between them.